The clone carrying this T cell receptor beta chain came up a few times. The antigen is unknown. This entry is derived from a study of T-cell memory formation after mild COVID-19. The study, taken as a whole, reports: Contracting CD4+ clones were located mainly in CM and EM, and CD8+ clones in EMRA. Researchers found some responding clones in pre-infection memory, a sign that cross-reactive memory joined.

Germline V gives CDR1 SGHRS, CDR2 YFSETQ. This CDR3 comprises 16 residues. V was cut by 1 base and J by 0 bases, with 10 bases left in between. TCRdb re-called the 5' RACE reads through MiXCR, storing one row per CDR3 protein. This sample has almost 350,000 distinct CDR3 sequences, with 20% to 25% found just once. The source of this sequence is a man between 18 and 29 years old who had mild COVID-19 (a few samples of this study predate the infection). Cell type and time point are not known. The chain joins TRBV5-1 to TRBJ1-4; D is unclear. Sequenced input: PBMCs or a T cell subset sorted from them (not recorded which). The CDR3 is CASSLPTDATNEKLFF. Written as DNA, the CDR3 is TGCGCCAGCAGCTTGCCGACGGATGCAACTAATGAAAAACTGTTTTTT.